This T cell receptor beta chain was retrieved from a study of CXCR3-negative and CXCR3-positive naive CD8 T cells. This CDR3 has 14 residues. CDR1 and CDR2 from the germline V gene are MNHEY and SVGEGT. The study's findings and limits: More hydrophobic TRB CDR3s occurred in CXCR3-positive than in CXCR3-negative naive cells. The study found comparably high diversity in both naive subsets and much lower diversity in memory CD8+ cells. In naive cells, CXCR3-negative and CXCR3-positive subsets had similar TRBV-TRBJ usage; memory cells differed. With CXCR3 expression partially decreased after cryopreservation, most assays relied on fresh PBMCs. Both naive subsets carried similar amounts of surface CD5, so TCR strength was inferred from TRB CDR3 properties.

With UMI labels, 5' RACE was used to prepare the TRB cDNA libraries. TCRdb reprocessed the 5' RACE reads and reports one entry per CDR3 protein, with no DNA. Recorded here are 85,000 to 120,000 distinct CDR3 sequences; the top ten clones represent more than 0.3%. Details on this clonotype: The antigen is unknown.

The TCR sequence derives from a human donor in good health. Some clones in this sample may be carry-over from other donors' samples. The chain carries TRBV6-2 or TRBV6-3 and TRBJ2-3; TCRdb gives TRBD1 as the D gene, but with no DNA this cannot be confirmed. The sequenced material came from naive CXCR3+ CD8+ T cells from blood. Noted subset: CD45RO-CCR7+CD27+CD95- naive CD8+ T cells expressing CXCR3 (TNR3+). This CDR3 reads CASRPGPGTDTQYF.